The clone carrying this T cell receptor (beta chain) came up a few times. Its matching antigen is unknown. The sample belongs to a study of T cell repertoires in cytomegalovirus infection. Across the study: Public TCR beta signatures provided an indication of both CMV infection and a matching HLA type. Study results and caveats: HLA-C-restricted, CMV-specific TCR beta clonotypes were dominant ex vivo. Adding up the frequency of public TCR beta families identified people who carried CMV plus the relevant HLA.

Trimming took 0 bases from V and 2 from J; bases not matched to a gene: 4. Germline CDR1 is SGHTA and CDR2 is FQGNSA. The CDR3 is 16 amino acids. TCRdb recomputed calls from the reads with MiXCR, one row per CDR3 protein. This table has more than 250,000 distinct CDR3 sequences, approximately 14% appearing once. The TCR originated in a human donor in good health (CMV status not recorded). Some clones in this sample may be carry-over from other donors' samples. This rearrangement joins TRBV7-2 to TRBJ1-2; the match to TRBD1 covers 9 bases. The specimen was PBMCs. CDR3 nucleotides: TGTGCCAGCAGCTTAGCGGGACAGGGTACAAACTATGGCTACACCTTC. This gives the protein CASSLAGQGTNYGYTF.